The rows below give T cell receptor beta chains drawn from one sample of a study of T-cell reconstitution after alpha-beta-depleted transplantation in children. MiXCR, run by TCRdb on the PCR reads, gives a single entry per CDR3 protein. Among fewer than 750,000 distinct CDR3 sequences listed, 23% were seen once. The sequenced sample was PBMCs, mostly from graft donor cells, obtained 360 days after TCRalphabeta/CD19-depleted stem cell transplant. Receptor source: a boy under three years old who had a stem cell transplant for acute myeloid leukemia, so the T cells may come from the graft donor. Each CDR3 is given with its conserved first and last residue. D genes are given only for firm matches. Clone size is stated in some rows and not others, as once, few, many or a class when expanded.

>-|TRBV18|TRBJ2-1|many
TGTGCCAGCTCACGGGAGAATGAGCAGTTCTTC
CASSRENEQFF
>-|TRBV12-3/TRBV12-4|TRBJ1-1|-
TGTGCCAGCACCCGAGACATCAGTCCCAACACTGAAGCTTTCTTT
CASTRDISPNTEAFF
>-|TRBV29-1|TRBJ2-7|few
TGCAGCCCGGATGGGAGTGGGGAGGAGCAGTACTTC
CSPDGSGEEQYF
>TRBD1|TRBV13|TRBJ1-2|few
TGTGCCAGCAGCTTTGACAGGGTAGATTACACCTTC
CASSFDRVDYTF
>-|TRBV6-2/TRBV6-3|TRBJ2-5|few
TGTGCCAGCATATTGCAGACCCAGTACTTC
CASILQTQYF
>TRBD1|TRBV20-1|TRBJ2-3|-
TGCAGTGCAAGAGAAGACAGGGGAGATACGCAGTATTTT
CSAREDRGDTQYF
>-|TRBV13|TRBJ2-1|-
TGTGCCAGCAGCGGGGGTGAAAGGGAGCAGTTCTTC
CASSGGEREQFF
>-|TRBV4-1|TRBJ1-5|many
TGCGCCAGCAGCCAAGATGTCGGGAGGGAGAGGCAGCCCCAGCATTTT
CASSQDVGRERQPQHF
>TRBD2|TRBV20-1|TRBJ2-3|few
TGCAGCGGGGTCCGGGGGGGGACATACGGCACAGATACGCAGTATTTT
CSGVRGGTYGTDTQYF
>-|TRBV7-3|TRBJ1-5|many
TGTGCCAGCAGCTGGAATACAGGCGGCAATCAGCCCCAGCATTTT
CASSWNTGGNQPQHF
>TRBD1|TRBV6-2/TRBV6-3|TRBJ2-2|-
TGTGCCAGCAGAAAGGACAGGAATACCGGGGAGCTGTTTTTT
CASRKDRNTGELFF
>-|TRBV20-1|TRBJ1-2|-
TGCAGTGTCCGGACACAGGGCTACACCTTC
CSVRTQGYTF
>-|TRBV20-1|TRBJ2-7|many
TGCAGTGCTACCGGGACCTCCTACGAGCAGTACTTC
CSATGTSYEQYF
>-|TRBV7-9|TRBJ2-1|few
TGTGCCAGCAACCGGGACAACTCCTACAATGAGCAGTTCTTC
CASNRDNSYNEQFF
>TRBD2|TRBV28|TRBJ2-3|many
TGTGCCAGCAGACCTCTAGCGGGGGGCCATAGGCAGCAGTATTTT
CASRPLAGGHRQQYF
>-|TRBV5-1|TRBJ1-1|many
TGCGCCAGCAGCCCGGAACCCACTGAAGCTTTCTTT
CASSPEPTEAFF
>TRBD1|TRBV25-1|TRBJ2-7|-
TGTGCCAGCAGCAAACTCGACAGGGGAACCTACGAGCAGTACTTC
CASSKLDRGTYEQYF
>-|TRBV20-1|TRBJ2-2|few
TGCAGTGCTAGGCTACCCACCGGGGAGCTGTTTTTT
CSARLPTGELFF
>-|TRBV29-1|TRBJ2-3|many
TGCAGCGTTGAAGGGTTGAGGCTAGCGACAGATACGCAGTATTTT
CSVEGLRLATDTQYF
>-|TRBV15|TRBJ2-5|few
TGTGCCACCAGCAGAGACAGGGGCTGGGAGACCCAGTACTTC
CATSRDRGWETQYF
>-|TRBV4-3|TRBJ2-1|many
TGCGCCAGCAGCCAAGTACCCGATCTCTACAATGAGCAGTTCTTC
CASSQVPDLYNEQFF
>-|TRBV9|TRBJ2-6|many
TGTGCCAGCAGCCGGCTACTAATGGGGGGGGCCAACGTCCTGACTTTC
CASSRLLMGGANVLTF
>TRBD1|TRBV4-3|TRBJ2-3|few
TGCGCCAGCAGCCAAGATATAGGACAGGGGCAGTATTTT
CASSQDIGQGQYF
>-|TRBV20-1|TRBJ1-2|few
TGCAGTGCTCTTCACAGGGAGAGAGGCTATGGCTACACCTTC
CSALHRERGYGYTF
>TRBD1|TRBV29-1|TRBJ1-2|many
TGCAGCGTTCGACAGGGGGCGTACTATGGCTACACCTTC
CSVRQGAYYGYTF
>-|TRBV28|TRBJ2-5|few
TGTGCCAGCAGTTTTGGTGGGGTTCAAGAGACCCAGTACTTC
CASSFGGVQETQYF
>-|TRBV4-3|TRBJ2-2|few
TGCGCCAGCAGCCAAGAGAGAGGTTCGAGCGGACTCCCCGGGGAGCTGTTTTTT
CASSQERGSSGLPGELFF
>-|TRBV20-1|TRBJ2-3|many
TGCAGTGCTAGAGATCTGGGCACAGATACGCAGTATTTT
CSARDLGTDTQYF
>TRBD2|TRBV20-1|TRBJ2-7|few
TGCAGTGCTAGCCCGACTAGCGGGGGCTCCTACGAGCAGTACTTC
CSASPTSGGSYEQYF
>-|TRBV12-3/TRBV12-4|TRBJ2-5|many
TGTGCCAGCACGGGCCCGAGCGAGACCCAGTACTTC
CASTGPSETQYF
>-|TRBV9|TRBJ2-1|many
TGTGCCAGCAGCACTCCATACCGTGGCAATGAGCAGTTCTTC
CASSTPYRGNEQFF
>-|TRBV12-3/TRBV12-4|TRBJ2-1|few
TGTGCCAGCAGTCCTCCGGGCCCCCGTGAACAGTTCTTC
CASSPPGPREQFF
>TRBD2|TRBV20-1|TRBJ2-1|many
TGCAGTGCTAGTAGCGGGGGGAGCTCCTACAATGAGCAGTTCTTC
CSASSGGSSYNEQFF
>-|TRBV6-5|TRBJ2-5|few
TGTGCCAGCAGTTACTCAGGGGGGCCAAATGGAGAGACCCAGTACTTC
CASSYSGGPNGETQYF
>-|TRBV20-1|TRBJ1-5|-
TGCAGTGCTAGCCGACGACATAACGATCAGCCCCAGCATTTT
CSASRRHNDQPQHF
>TRBD1|TRBV29-1|TRBJ2-3|many
TGCAGCGTGGTCGGGACAGTCACAGATACGCAGTATTTT
CSVVGTVTDTQYF
>-|TRBV12-3/TRBV12-4|TRBJ2-5|-
TGTGCCAGCAGTTTTGTAACGATACGAGAGACCCAGTACTTC
CASSFVTIRETQYF
>-|TRBV10-2|TRBJ2-7|-
TGCGCCAGCAGTCCCAACAGCCCCTCCTACGAGCAGTACTTC
CASSPNSPSYEQYF
>-|TRBV13|TRBJ2-7|few
TGTGCCAGCAGCCTCGGGAGCGGAGTTACTTCCTACGAGCAGTACTTC
CASSLGSGVTSYEQYF
>-|TRBV12-3/TRBV12-4|TRBJ2-2|-
TGTGCCAGCAGTAAACCAGGGAGAGGGACCGGGGAGCTGTTTTTT
CASSKPGRGTGELFF
>-|TRBV29-1|TRBJ1-1|few
TGCAGCGTTGCCCTAGGGGCTGAAGCTTTCTTT
CSVALGAEAFF
>-|TRBV20-1|TRBJ1-1|-
TGCAGTGTTCGCCGGGACACCGGTGAAGCTTTCTTT
CSVRRDTGEAFF